Following are 25 T cell receptor beta chains from one sample sequenced in a study of PD-L1 blockade in urothelial cancer. This sample's time point: pretreatment peripheral blood. Libraries were prepared by immunoSEQ multiplex PCR; TCRdb keeps only in-frame clonotypes and omits some of them. The profile shows some 100,000 clones, more than 70% of them singletons. Sequenced material: PBMCs, taken around atezolizumab (anti-PD-L1) treatment. The source is an elderly woman with urothelial cancer.

Remarks on this clone: A junction boundary mismatches the germline segment, possibly from a read error. The CDR3 here is CASSVGTSGRTDTQYF. CDR3 DNA: TGTGCCAGTAGTGTAGGGACTAGCGGGAGAACAGATACGCAGTATTTT. J is TRBJ2-3 and V is TRBV2; 14 positions agree with TRBD2. In germline, CDR1 is SNHLY, CDR2 FYNNEI. The length of the CDR3 is 16 residues.

The chain joins TRBV6-5 to TRBJ1-1, with 8 bases aligning to TRBD1. Germline V lookup: CDR1 MNHEY, CDR2 SVGAGI. V trimming: 4 bases; J trimming: 10 bases; junction bases outside the gene matches: 11. This CDR3 is built from 14 residues. The CDR3 region is CASSSGQAAGLAFF. The DNA for the CDR3 is TGTGCCAGCAGTTCGGGACAGGCCGCCGGTTTAGCTTTCTTT.

V is TRBV7-9 and J is TRBJ2-1; 8 bases map to TRBD2. With 4 bases clipped from V and 5 bases from J, the junction kept 13 bases outside the gene matches. Germline V gives CDR1 SEHNR, CDR2 FQNEAQ (reference sequence). The CDR3 is made up of 17 amino acids. As DNA, the CDR3 is TGTGCCAGCAGCTCCGGGGGGGGGAGGGCCACAGACAATGAGCAGTTCTTC. It yields the protein CASSSGGGRATDNEQFF.

J is TRBJ1-5 and V is TRBV28, with no clear D. Trimming shortened V by 4 bases and J by 4 bases, and 14 bases separated the two germline ends. Germline CDR1 and CDR2: MDHEN and SYDVKM. The CDR3 consists of 15 residues. In DNA, the CDR3 is TGTGCCAGCAGTTCGAGGACTCTCCCAAATCAGCCCCAGCATTTT. It translates to CASSSRTLPNQPQHF. Together with reference TRBV28 and TRBJ1-5, the CDR3 gives the full variable domain: DVKVTQSSRYLVKRTGEKVFLECVQDMDHENMFWYRQDPGLGLRLIYFSYDVKMKEKGDIPEGYSVSREKKERFSLILESASTNQTSMYLCASSSRTLPNQPQHFGDGTRLSIL.

The V gene is TRBV27, the J gene TRBJ2-1, with TRBD2 matching over 7 bases. This CDR3 region has 15 residues. The germline gives CDR1 MNHEY, CDR2 SMNVEV (reference sequence). J gave up 12 bases and V 7 bases, and 18 bases lay outside the gene matches. This chain's CDR3 is CASIAGGGDPRGQFF. In DNA form, the CDR3 reads TGTGCCAGCATTGCTGGGGGGGGAGACCCCCGGGGGCAGTTCTTC.

The rearrangement uses TRBV27 and TRBJ2-7, with TRBD2 identical over 8 bases. CDR1 MNHEY and CDR2 SMNVEV come from the germline V gene (reference sequence). The length of the CDR3 is 14 residues. V was clipped by 4 bases and J by 0 bases; unmatched bases: 2. The CDR3 nucleotides are TGTGCCAGCAGTTACGGGACTAGCTCCTACGAGCAGTACTTC. Encoded protein: CASSYGTSSYEQYF.

The CDR3 sequence is CASSRTGAGYYGYTF. The CDR3 bases are TGTGCCAGCAGTCGGACAGGTGCGGGTTACTATGGCTACACCTTC. The J gene is TRBJ1-2, the V gene TRBV28, with TRBD1 matching over 7 bases. Germline CDR1 and CDR2: MDHEN and SYDVKM. The CDR3 is 15 residues long. Trimming removed 5 bases from V and 3 bases from J; junction bases left unmatched: 9.

This clone was detected only once. The rearrangement links TRBV15 to TRBJ1-5, with D maybe TRBD1 (6 bases). Germline lookup yields CDR1 LNHNV and CDR2 YYDKDF (reference sequence). V shed 5 bases and J shed 10 bases, with 18 bases lying between them. The length of the CDR3 is 14 residues. DNA of the CDR3: TGTGCCACCAGCCCTATACAACAGGGCAGCCCCCAGCATTTT. Protein sequence: CATSPIQQGSPQHF.

V and J are TRBV27 and TRBJ2-5, with 7 bases identical to TRBD2. Germline V gene data show CDR1 as MNHEY and CDR2 as SMNVEV (reference sequence). This CDR3 contains 17 residues. Losses at the gene ends were 6 bases for V and 2 bases for J; bases not matched to a gene: 15. This CDR3 reads CASSPGWGGRGQETQYF. CDR3 coding DNA: TGTGCCAGCAGCCCAGGGTGGGGCGGGAGAGGGCAAGAGACCCAGTACTTC.

The genes are TRBV30 and TRBJ2-2; D possibly corresponds to TRBD2 (6 bases). V lost 2 bases to trimming and J lost 6 bases, with 13 bases between them. Per germline, CDR1 GTSNPN and CDR2 SVGIG (reference sequence). CDR3 length equals 14 residues. Here the CDR3 DNA reads TGTGCCTGGAGTACCCTAACGGGAGCCGGGGAGCTGTTTTTT. Residues: CAWSTLTGAGELFF.

The chain employs TRBV28 and TRBJ1-1; D is unclear. Trimming took 4 bases from V and 2 from J, leaving 8 bases between them. Germline CDR1 and CDR2: MDHEN and SYDVKM. The CDR3 has 13 residues. The CDR3 DNA is TGTGCCAGCAGTTCTGGGCTAAACACTGAAGCTTTCTTT. Encoded protein: CASSSGLNTEAFF.

This clone was picked up a small number of times. The chain links TRBV5-1 to TRBJ2-7; D might be TRBD1 (5 bases). V was shortened by 4 bases and J by 2 bases, with 10 bases between the two germline ends. The germline V gene has CDR1 SGHRS and CDR2 YFSETQ. This CDR3 spans 13 amino acids. This chain's CDR3 is CASSPDRAYEQYF. CDR3 sequence (DNA): TGCGCCAGCAGCCCCGACAGAGCCTACGAGCAGTACTTC.

The rearrangement links TRBV2 to TRBJ2-6; D is perhaps TRBD1 (5 bases). The V and J ends lost 2 bases and 1 base respectively, with 12 bases between them. Germline loops: CDR1 SNHLY, CDR2 FYNNEI. CDR3 length: 17 residues. The CDR3 reads CASSETGYGSGANVLTF. In DNA form, the CDR3 reads TGTGCCAGCAGTGAAACAGGATACGGTTCTGGGGCCAACGTCCTGACTTTC.

This clone was seen just once. The chain couples TRBV29-1 to TRBJ2-2, with TRBD1 identical over 7 bases. CDR1 and CDR2 (germline): SQVTM, ANQGSEA. The CDR3 is made up of 14 amino acids. J lost 0 bases, V lost 6 bases, and 4 bases had no gene match. The CDR3 reads CSVRQGANTGELFF. The CDR3 DNA sequence: TGCAGCGTGAGACAGGGCGCGAACACCGGGGAGCTGTTTTTT.

This clone has just one count. This chain links TRBV25-1 with TRBJ1-2; no definite D call. Germline V CDR1 and CDR2: MGHDK, SYGVNS. This CDR3 is 11 amino acids long. The germline V and J ends were trimmed by 6 bases and 5 bases, with 7 bases remaining between them. CDR3 nucleotide sequence: TGTGCCAGCAGCCGGGGTTATGGCTACACCTTC. It is translated as CASSRGYGYTF.

This clone was found once. The chain joins TRBV19 to TRBJ1-2; 8 bases are a match to TRBD1. V lost 3 bases to trimming and J lost 8 bases; unmatched junction nucleotides: 11. CDR1 is LNHDA, CDR2 SQIVND, per germline (reference sequence). CDR3 length: 15 residues. The CDR3 loop reads CASSIFRGPVGGYTF. CDR3 in DNA: TGTGCCAGTAGTATTTTCAGGGGGCCTGTAGGAGGCTACACCTTC. Looking up the rest from reference TRBV19 and TRBJ1-2 gives the full variable domain: DGGITQSPKYLFRKEGQNVTLSCEQNLNHDAMYWYRQDPGQGLRLIYYSQIVNDFQKGDIAEGYSVSREKKESFPLTVTSAQKNPTAFYLCASSIFRGPVGGYTFGSGTRLTVV.

This CDR3 reads CASSEGVAGPDTQYF. The CDR3 DNA reads TGCGCCAGCAGCGAAGGAGTAGCGGGACCAGATACGCAGTATTTT. The chain is built from TRBV5-1 and TRBJ2-3, with TRBD2 matching 8 bases. Germline loops: CDR1 SGHRS, CDR2 YFSETQ. The CDR3 totals 15 residues. The junction had 8 bases not matched to a gene; V was cut back by 4 bases and J by 4 bases.

The rearrangement joins TRBV2 to TRBJ2-7; D call uncertain. V dropped 4 bases and J dropped 2 bases, with 3 bases sitting between them. CDR3 length equals 11 residues. The V gene's germline CDR1 is SNHLY and CDR2 FYNNEI. The CDR3: CASSATYEQYF. CDR3 bases: TGTGCCAGCAGTGCCACCTACGAGCAGTACTTC.

CDR3 loop: CASSLGTVSVNEQFF. CDR3 bases: TGCGCCAGCAGCCTAGGGACAGTTTCAGTCAATGAGCAGTTCTTC. The chain employs TRBV5-1 and TRBJ2-1; the match to TRBD1 covers 7 bases. CDR3 length equals 15 residues. Germline CDR1 SGHRS, CDR2 YFSETQ. V was clipped by 4 bases and J by 6 bases; unmatched bases: 10.

V and J are TRBV5-1 and TRBJ2-5, with no clear D. The CDR3 spans 11 residues. The germline V gene encodes CDR1 SGHRS and CDR2 YFSETQ. Trimming pared 4 bases from V and 4 bases from J, leaving 5 bases between. CDR3 nucleotide sequence: TGCGCCAGCAGCATAGCAGAGACCCAGTACTTC. Its translation: CASSIAETQYF.

This chain joins TRBV28 and TRBJ1-2, with 8 bases lining up with TRBD1. Germline V gene lookup returns CDR1 MDHEN and CDR2 SYDVKM. Trimming at V came to 4 bases and at J to 2 bases, leaving 9 bases not matched to a gene. CDR3 size: 16 residues. This CDR3 reads CASSYPATGANYGYTF. The CDR3 DNA sequence: TGTGCCAGCAGTTATCCCGCGACAGGGGCAAACTATGGCTACACCTTC.

The rearrangement links TRBV28 to TRBJ2-5; TRBD1 agrees at 7 bases. The CDR3 is made up of 13 amino acids. Trimming took 3 bases from V and 4 from J; bases not matched to a gene: 2. Germline loops: CDR1 MDHEN, CDR2 SYDVKM. Here the CDR3 reads CASSLTGRETQYF. The CDR3 DNA is TGTGCCAGCAGTTTGACAGGGCGAGAGACCCAGTACTTC.

Here the CDR3 reads CASSPPGLESNEQFF. CDR3 sequence (DNA): TGCGCCAGCAGCCCGCCGGGACTAGAGTCCAATGAGCAGTTCTTC. The V and J genes are TRBV5-1 and TRBJ2-1, with 8 bases aligning to TRBD2. Trimming cost V 4 bases and J 6 bases; bases outside gene matches: 9. The germline V gene has CDR1 SGHRS and CDR2 YFSETQ. CDR3 length: 15 residues.

The CDR3 nucleotides read TGTGCCAGCAGTTCACAGGAATCCCAAGAGACCCAGTACTTC. Protein product: CASSSQESQETQYF. The gene calls are TRBV28 and TRBJ2-5, with D maybe TRBD1 (5 bases). The CDR3 is 14 residues long. Trimming removed 4 bases from V and 1 base from J, with 10 bases in between. Per the germline V gene, CDR1 is MDHEN and CDR2 is SYDVKM.

The chain joins TRBV12-5 to TRBJ2-1; D gene uncertain. Between the trimmed V and J ends, which lost 2 bases and 10 bases, there was a span of 12 bases. The CDR3 totals 13 residues. CDR1 and CDR2 from the germline V gene are LGHNT and FRNRAP. The CDR3 protein is CASGLSALSEQFF. CDR3 nucleotide sequence: TGTGCTAGTGGTTTGTCCGCGTTGAGCGAGCAGTTCTTC.